A single sample is the source of the 21 T cell receptor beta chains below, sequenced in a study of identical twins. Using its own MiXCR run on the 5' RACE reads, TCRdb lists one record per CDR3 protein. The repertoire holds roughly 350,000 distinct CDR3 sequences, with around an eighth as singletons. These data were also filed under a second study, of yellow fever vaccine responses in identical twins.

Sequenced input: CD8+ T cells sorted from blood. The source of these receptors is a woman aged 18-35 years in good health.

The genes are TRBV28 and TRBJ1-4, with D possibly matching TRBD1 (6 bases). Germline CDR1 reads MDHEN; CDR2 reads SYDVKM. The CDR3 consists of 15 residues. Trimming stripped 6 bases from V and 3 bases from J, with 14 bases between. The CDR3 sequence: CASRGPTGPNEKLFF. CDR3 bases: TGTGCCAGCAGGGGCCCAACAGGGCCTAATGAAAAACTGTTTTTT.

Only a few counts were recorded for this clonotype. This chain links TRBV5-6 with TRBJ1-2; possible D gene TRBD1, 6 bases. The length of the CDR3 is 14 residues. The V gene's germline CDR1 is SGHDT and CDR2 YYEEEE. V lost 0 bases and J lost 4, with 10 bases in between. In nucleotides, the CDR3 is TGTGCCAGCAGCTTGGAACAGGGACTCTATGGCTACACCTTC. It encodes CASSLEQGLYGYTF. The full variable domain, with the rest looked up from reference TRBV5-6 and TRBJ1-2, is DAGVTQSPTHLIKTRGQQVTLRCSPKSGHDTVSWYQQALGQGPQFIFQYYEEEERQRGNFPDRFSGHQFPNYSSELNVNALLLGDSALYLCASSLEQGLYGYTFGSGTRLTVV.

This clonotype was seen more than once but under ten times. This chain connects TRBV15 to TRBJ2-2, with 8 bases aligning to TRBD1. J gave up 1 base and V 6 bases, and 4 bases lay outside the gene matches. Germline V gene data show CDR1 as LNHNV and CDR2 as YYDKDF (reference sequence). This CDR3 region has 15 residues. The DNA for the CDR3 is TGTGCCACCAGGGGAGACAGGGGGAACACCGGGGAGCTGTTTTTT. This codes for CATRGDRGNTGELFF.

With respect to this clonotype: A much larger clone differs by one base, so this may be a read error. The chain employs TRBV12-3 or TRBV12-4 and TRBJ2-7; no clear D gene. V lost 3 bases and J 3 bases, leaving 6 bases between the germline ends. CDR3 length: 12 amino acids. Here the CDR3 DNA reads TGTGCCAGCAGTTTGACGTACTACGAGCAGTACTTC. It is translated as CASSLTYYEQYF.

V gene TRBV11-2 combines with J gene TRBJ2-7; no firm D call. CDR3 length: 13 residues. Germline V gene sequence: CDR1 SGHAT, CDR2 FQNNGV. Trimming cost V 2 bases and J 3 bases, with 8 bases left between them. Here the CDR3 reads CASSLLASYEQYV. The CDR3 DNA reads TGTGCCAGCAGCTTATTGGCAAGCTACGAGCAGTACGTC.

This clonotype was observed a few times. The gene calls are TRBV28 and TRBJ2-5; 8 bases align to TRBD2. Germline trimming cut 10 bases from V and 5 bases from J; bases unmatched to any gene: 12. The CDR3 contains 14 residues. CDR1 and CDR2 from the germline V gene are MDHEN and SYDVKM. The CDR3: CANGTRPCLETQYF. The CDR3 nucleotides read TGTGCCAACGGGACTAGGCCATGTTTGGAGACCCAGTACTTC.

This clonotype was detected ten times or more. V gene TRBV6-2 or TRBV6-3 combines with J gene TRBJ2-3, with 8 positions matching TRBD2. Germline V gene lookup returns CDR1 MNHEY and CDR2 SVGEGT. V shed 4 bases, J shed 3 bases, and the junction held 6 bases outside the gene matches. This CDR3 spans 15 amino acids. CDR3 region: CASSSNGGATDTQYF. The CDR3 DNA reads TGTGCCAGCAGTTCCAACGGGGGGGCAACAGATACGCAGTATTTT.

The gene calls are TRBV6-5 and TRBJ2-3; a possible D gene is TRBD1 (6 bases). Trimming left V 4 bases short and J 6 bases short, with 20 bases between. CDR1 and CDR2 (germline): MNHEY, SVGAGI. CDR3 length: 16 residues. For the CDR3, the DNA is TGTGCCAGCAGTTTTGGCCCTACAGGGTACCAGGATACGCAGTATTTT. Translation gives CASSFGPTGYQDTQYF.

V usage is TRBV7-6 and J usage is TRBJ2-5, with D perhaps matching TRBD1 (9 bases). Germline assignment: CDR1 SGHVS and CDR2 FNYEAQ. The CDR3 has 15 amino acids. Trimming removed 5 bases from V and 5 bases from J, with 18 bases in between. The CDR3 sequence is CASSISGTGSETQYF. Written as DNA, the CDR3 is TGTGCCAGCAGCATTAGCGGGACAGGGTCGGAGACCCAGTACTTC.

This sequence joins TRBV4-1 and TRBJ2-7; D remains unclear. Germline CDR1 is MGHRA and CDR2 is YSYEKL. The CDR3 contains 13 residues. The V gene lost 4 bases and the J gene lost 6 bases, with 13 bases spanning the gap. The CDR3 sequence is CASSRLLDGEQYF. The CDR3 coding sequence is TGCGCCAGCAGCCGACTTTTAGATGGCGAGCAGTACTTC.

The V call is TRBV7-3, the J call TRBJ2-1; D is perhaps TRBD2 (5 bases). Germline CDR1 is SGHTA and CDR2 is FQGTGA. This CDR3 is 13 amino acids long. With 5 bases removed from V and 6 bases from J, the gap between germline ends came to 11 bases. The CDR3: CASSNDYGNEQFF. The CDR3 DNA reads TGTGCCAGCAGCAACGACTACGGCAATGAGCAGTTCTTC.

V usage is TRBV7-3 and J usage is TRBJ2-2, with D unresolved. V shed 1 base and J shed 2 bases, with 20 bases lying between them. This CDR3 is built from 19 residues. CDR1 and CDR2 from the germline V gene are SGHTA and FQGTGA. CDR3 amino acids: CASSLRARIGEKNTGELFF. In DNA form, the CDR3 reads TGTGCCAGCAGCTTAAGGGCTAGAATAGGAGAAAAAAACACCGGGGAGCTGTTTTTT.

This chain joins TRBV14 and TRBJ2-7; possible D gene TRBD1, 5 bases. The CDR3 totals 15 residues. Trimming took off 0 bases at V and 4 bases at J, with 13 bases between the two ends. The germline gives CDR1 SGHDN, CDR2 FVKESK. The CDR3 coding sequence is TGTGCCAGCAGCCAAGAGGGGCGTTGGCAGTACGAGCAGTACTTC. It translates to CASSQEGRWQYEQYF.

In this sample, this clonotype turned up a few times. The J gene is TRBJ1-5, the V gene TRBV28; D remains ambiguous. The CDR3 covers 13 residues. V was shortened by 11 bases and J by 4 bases, with 15 bases between the two germline ends. Germline V lookup: CDR1 MDHEN, CDR2 SYDVKM. CDR3 loop: CAGRTTQNQPQHF. CDR3 bases: TGTGCCGGGAGGACTACCCAAAATCAGCCCCAGCATTTT.

This chain links TRBV5-6 with TRBJ2-1, with D unclear. Trimming took off 1 base at V and 2 bases at J, with 7 bases between the two ends. The germline gives CDR1 SGHDT, CDR2 YYEEEE. The CDR3 extends over 14 amino acids. The CDR3 sequence is CASSLSDAYNEQFF. The CDR3 bases are TGTGCCAGCAGCTTGTCGGACGCCTACAATGAGCAGTTCTTC.

This clonotype has more than one count but fewer than ten. The V and J genes are TRBV12-3 or TRBV12-4 and TRBJ1-1; possibly TRBD1 for D (5 bases). The CDR3 has 15 residues. The V end lost 0 bases, the J end lost 0 bases, and 8 bases lay between the germline ends. For the CDR3, the DNA is TGTGCCAGCAGTTTAGCGGGGGATATGAACACTGAAGCTTTCTTT. Translated, it gives CASSLAGDMNTEAFF.

This clonotype was observed once. The chain couples TRBV7-9 to TRBJ1-5; 7 bases are a match to TRBD1. Losses at the gene ends were 5 bases for V and 3 bases for J; bases not matched to a gene: 10. CDR3 size: 16 residues. CDR1 is SEHNR, CDR2 FQNEAQ, per germline (reference sequence). CDR3 in DNA: TGTGCCAGCAGCCTTACAGGGGATGGGACCAATCAGCCCCAGCATTTT. Its protein product is CASSLTGDGTNQPQHF.

The gene calls are TRBV18 and TRBJ1-4, with TRBD1 as a possible D gene (6 bases). The germline V gene encodes CDR1 KGHSH and CDR2 LQKENI. V was shortened by 4 bases and J by 6 bases, with 9 bases between the two germline ends. The CDR3 totals 13 residues. CDR3 sequence: CASSQKGDEKLFF. The CDR3 bases are TGTGCCAGCTCACAAAAGGGGGATGAAAAACTGTTTTTT. The entire variable domain, with the rest obtained from reference TRBV18 and TRBJ1-4, is as follows: NAGVMQNPRHLVRRRGQEARLRCSPMKGHSHVYWYRQLPEEGLKFMVYLQKENIIDESGMPKERFSAEFPKEGPSILRIQQVVRGDSAAYFCASSQKGDEKLFFGSGTQLSVL.

The J gene is TRBJ2-3, the V gene TRBV12-3 or TRBV12-4, with a possible D match to TRBD1 (5 bases). Between the trimmed V and J ends, which lost 3 bases and 2 bases, there was a span of 9 bases. The CDR3 has 14 residues. The CDR3 bases are TGTGCCAGCAGTTTTTCCAGGGACACAGATACGCAGTATTTT. Translated, it gives CASSFSRDTDTQYF.

The chain has TRBV7-6 and TRBJ2-1, with 7 bases matching TRBD2. CDR3 length: 14 amino acids. V trimming: 4 bases; J trimming: 5 bases; junction bases outside the gene matches: 5. The V gene's germline CDR1 is SGHVS and CDR2 FNYEAQ. CDR3 in DNA: TGTGCCAGCAGCTCCCGGACTAGTAACAATGAGCAGTTCTTC. The encoded protein is CASSSRTSNNEQFF.

The rearrangement uses TRBV29-1 and TRBJ1-4, with a weak D call TRBD1 (6 bases). Trimming took off 3 bases at V and 14 bases at J, with 13 bases between the two ends. This CDR3 region has 11 residues. Germline CDR1 is SQVTM and CDR2 is ANQGSEA. The CDR3 reads CSVDSRGRLFF. The CDR3 DNA reads TGCAGCGTTGATAGTAGGGGGAGGCTGTTTTTT.